This passage covers 13 T cell receptor beta chains from one sample sequenced in a study of blood T cell repertoires in COVID-19. Produced via immunoSEQ multiplex PCR; TCRdb's table is partial and in-frame only. Of some 160,000 clones listed, more than 80% were seen once; the top ten hold about 2.8%. The specimen sequenced was peripheral blood. All receptors come from a man in his sixties with acute or convalescent COVID-19.

The chain employs TRBV29-1 and TRBJ2-1; 9 bases match TRBD1. Germline V gene sequence: CDR1 SQVTM, CDR2 ANQGSEA. V trimming: 5 bases; J trimming: 4 bases; junction bases outside the gene matches: 6. The CDR3 loop spans 14 amino acids. CDR3: CSVIGTGWYNEQFF. In DNA, the CDR3 is TGCAGCGTTATAGGGACAGGGTGGTACAATGAGCAGTTCTTC.

Only one count was recorded for this clone. This chain uses TRBV24-1 with TRBJ1-5; 8 nucleotides line up with TRBD1. This CDR3 has 15 residues. Germline V CDR1 and CDR2: KGHDR, SFDVKD. J was trimmed by 4 bases and V by 2 bases; bases with no gene match: 3. The CDR3 sequence is CATSDSRQGNQPQHF. CDR3 DNA sequence: TGTGCCACCAGTGATTCCCGACAGGGGAATCAGCCCCAGCATTTT.

The chain's CDR3 is CASSEGQYTEAFF. The CDR3 DNA reads as TGTGCCAGCAGTGAGGGACAATACACTGAAGCTTTCTTT. This rearrangement joins TRBV27 to TRBJ1-1; D is possibly TRBD1 (6 bases). This CDR3 region has 13 residues. The ends were cut back, 5 bases at V and 3 bases at J, with 10 bases in the middle. Per germline, CDR1 MNHEY and CDR2 SMNVEV (reference sequence).

This chain uses TRBV9 with TRBJ2-7, with TRBD2 matching 7 bases. V dropped 3 bases and J dropped 0; count of bases not matched to a gene: 3. This CDR3 has 14 amino acids. In germline, CDR1 is SGDLS, CDR2 YYNGEE. CDR3 bases: TGTGCCAGCAGCGCTTCGGGGGGCTCCTACGAGCAGTACTTC. It encodes CASSASGGSYEQYF. Variable domain in full (rest from reference TRBV9 and TRBJ2-7): DSGVTQTPKHLITATGQRVTLRCSPRSGDLSVYWYQQSLDQGLQFLIQYYNGEERAKGNILERFSAQQFPDLHSELNLSSLELGDSALYFCASSASGGSYEQYFGPGTRLTVT.

This chain connects TRBV5-6 to TRBJ2-1; D remains unclear. The CDR3 sequence is 16 residues long. CDR1 and CDR2 from the germline V gene are SGHDT and YYEEEE. V lost 1 base, J lost 4 bases, and 15 bases lay in between. The CDR3 loop is CASSLFSVSPYNEQFF. The DNA for the CDR3 is TGTGCCAGCAGCTTGTTCTCGGTGTCACCTTACAATGAGCAGTTCTTC. The full variable domain, with the rest looked up from reference TRBV5-6 and TRBJ2-1, is DAGVTQSPTHLIKTRGQQVTLRCSPKSGHDTVSWYQQALGQGPQFIFQYYEEEERQRGNFPDRFSGHQFPNYSSELNVNALLLGDSALYLCASSLFSVSPYNEQFFGPGTRLTVL.

This chain uses TRBV3-1 (or the pseudogene TRBV3-2) with TRBJ1-2, with TRBD1 identical over 7 bases. Per germline, CDR1 LGHDT and CDR2 YNNKEL (reference sequence). V gave up 3 bases and J gave up 2 bases; unmatched junction bases: 6. This CDR3 contains 15 residues. This chain's CDR3 is CASSHGTAINYGYTF. The CDR3 coding sequence is TGTGCCAGCAGCCATGGGACAGCTATAAACTATGGCTACACCTTC.

This chain connects TRBV10-1 to TRBJ1-6; 11 nucleotides agree with TRBD1. After removal of 2 bases from V and 7 bases from J, the junction contained 4 bases not matched to a gene. The germline gives CDR1 WNHNN, CDR2 SYGVQD (reference sequence). The CDR3 consists of 16 residues. As DNA, the CDR3 is TGCGCCAGCAGTGAGGGGACAGGGGGACGGAATTCACCCCTCCACTTT. This codes for CASSEGTGGRNSPLHF.

V and J are TRBV4-1 and TRBJ2-7; 8 bases are a match to TRBD1. The germline V gene encodes CDR1 MGHRA and CDR2 YSYEKL. This CDR3 has 15 amino acids. J gave up 5 bases and V 4 bases, and 10 bases lay outside the gene matches. CDR3 loop: CASSRPQDRDHEQYF. As DNA, the CDR3 is TGCGCCAGCAGCCGGCCCCAGGACAGGGACCACGAGCAGTACTTC.

The V and J genes are TRBV5-6 and TRBJ2-3, with 7 bases that match TRBD2. V was pared by 2 bases and J by 0 bases, with 0 bases of the junction left unmatched. CDR1 is SGHDT, CDR2 YYEEEE, per germline. CDR3 length equals 14 residues. Here the CDR3 DNA reads TGTGCCAGCAGCTTACTAGCGAGCACAGATACGCAGTATTTT. Amino acids: CASSLLASTDTQYF.

The chain joins TRBV9 to TRBJ1-4; 11 bases are a match to TRBD1. V shed 3 bases, J shed 10 bases, and the junction held 8 bases outside the gene matches. Germline V gene lookup returns CDR1 SGDLS and CDR2 YYNGEE. This CDR3 is 15 amino acids long. Here the CDR3 DNA reads TGTGCCAGCAGCGGTGGGGGGACAGGGGGTCGAAAACTGTTTTTT. Its translation: CASSGGGTGGRKLFF.

The V call is TRBV5-1, the J call TRBJ2-1, with 7 bases identical to TRBD1. V lost 4 bases to trimming and J lost 0 bases; unmatched junction nucleotides: 4. The length of the CDR3 is 15 residues. Germline V CDR1 and CDR2: SGHRS, YFSETQ. The CDR3 nucleotides are TGCGCCAGCAGCCGTGGGACAGACTCCTACAATGAGCAGTTCTTC. Amino acid sequence: CASSRGTDSYNEQFF.

The chain joins TRBV7-9 to TRBJ2-1; 8 bases are shared with TRBD1. This CDR3 has 16 residues. Germline V lookup: CDR1 SEHNR, CDR2 FQNEAQ (reference sequence). Trimming took 3 bases from V and 5 from J; bases not matched to a gene: 9. The CDR3 DNA sequence: TGTGCCAGCAGCTTCAGGGGGCGACCTCCGGACAATGAGCAGTTCTTC. Its protein is CASSFRGRPPDNEQFF. Supplemented by reference TRBV7-9 and TRBJ2-1, the full variable domain reads DTGVSQNPRHKITKRGQNVTFRCDPISEHNRLYWYRQTLGQGPEFLTYFQNEAQLEKSRLLSDRFSAERPKGSFSTLEIQRTEQGDSAMYLCASSFRGRPPDNEQFFGPGTRLTVL.

This clone has more than one count but fewer than ten. This specimen includes other DNA sequences encoding the same CDR3. CDR3 nucleotides: TGTGCCAGCAGTCCGTCTGGAAACACCATATATTTT. This gives the protein CASSPSGNTIYF. V and J are TRBV25-1 and TRBJ1-3, with unresolved D. The germline CDR1 and CDR2 sequences are MGHDK and SYGVNS. Trimming removed 5 bases at V and 1 base at J, with 3 bases between. This CDR3 is 12 amino acids long.